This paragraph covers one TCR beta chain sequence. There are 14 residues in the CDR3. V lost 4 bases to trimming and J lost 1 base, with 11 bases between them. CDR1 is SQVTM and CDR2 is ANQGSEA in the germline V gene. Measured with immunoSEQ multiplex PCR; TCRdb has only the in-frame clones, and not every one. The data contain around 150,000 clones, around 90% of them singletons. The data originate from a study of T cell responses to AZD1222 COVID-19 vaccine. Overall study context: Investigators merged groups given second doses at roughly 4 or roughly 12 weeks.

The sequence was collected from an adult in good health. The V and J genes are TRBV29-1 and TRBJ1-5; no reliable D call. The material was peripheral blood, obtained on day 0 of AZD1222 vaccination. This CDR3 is CSVAYGTSNQPQHF. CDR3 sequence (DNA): TGCAGCGTTGCGTACGGAACGAGCAATCAGCCCCAGCATTTT.